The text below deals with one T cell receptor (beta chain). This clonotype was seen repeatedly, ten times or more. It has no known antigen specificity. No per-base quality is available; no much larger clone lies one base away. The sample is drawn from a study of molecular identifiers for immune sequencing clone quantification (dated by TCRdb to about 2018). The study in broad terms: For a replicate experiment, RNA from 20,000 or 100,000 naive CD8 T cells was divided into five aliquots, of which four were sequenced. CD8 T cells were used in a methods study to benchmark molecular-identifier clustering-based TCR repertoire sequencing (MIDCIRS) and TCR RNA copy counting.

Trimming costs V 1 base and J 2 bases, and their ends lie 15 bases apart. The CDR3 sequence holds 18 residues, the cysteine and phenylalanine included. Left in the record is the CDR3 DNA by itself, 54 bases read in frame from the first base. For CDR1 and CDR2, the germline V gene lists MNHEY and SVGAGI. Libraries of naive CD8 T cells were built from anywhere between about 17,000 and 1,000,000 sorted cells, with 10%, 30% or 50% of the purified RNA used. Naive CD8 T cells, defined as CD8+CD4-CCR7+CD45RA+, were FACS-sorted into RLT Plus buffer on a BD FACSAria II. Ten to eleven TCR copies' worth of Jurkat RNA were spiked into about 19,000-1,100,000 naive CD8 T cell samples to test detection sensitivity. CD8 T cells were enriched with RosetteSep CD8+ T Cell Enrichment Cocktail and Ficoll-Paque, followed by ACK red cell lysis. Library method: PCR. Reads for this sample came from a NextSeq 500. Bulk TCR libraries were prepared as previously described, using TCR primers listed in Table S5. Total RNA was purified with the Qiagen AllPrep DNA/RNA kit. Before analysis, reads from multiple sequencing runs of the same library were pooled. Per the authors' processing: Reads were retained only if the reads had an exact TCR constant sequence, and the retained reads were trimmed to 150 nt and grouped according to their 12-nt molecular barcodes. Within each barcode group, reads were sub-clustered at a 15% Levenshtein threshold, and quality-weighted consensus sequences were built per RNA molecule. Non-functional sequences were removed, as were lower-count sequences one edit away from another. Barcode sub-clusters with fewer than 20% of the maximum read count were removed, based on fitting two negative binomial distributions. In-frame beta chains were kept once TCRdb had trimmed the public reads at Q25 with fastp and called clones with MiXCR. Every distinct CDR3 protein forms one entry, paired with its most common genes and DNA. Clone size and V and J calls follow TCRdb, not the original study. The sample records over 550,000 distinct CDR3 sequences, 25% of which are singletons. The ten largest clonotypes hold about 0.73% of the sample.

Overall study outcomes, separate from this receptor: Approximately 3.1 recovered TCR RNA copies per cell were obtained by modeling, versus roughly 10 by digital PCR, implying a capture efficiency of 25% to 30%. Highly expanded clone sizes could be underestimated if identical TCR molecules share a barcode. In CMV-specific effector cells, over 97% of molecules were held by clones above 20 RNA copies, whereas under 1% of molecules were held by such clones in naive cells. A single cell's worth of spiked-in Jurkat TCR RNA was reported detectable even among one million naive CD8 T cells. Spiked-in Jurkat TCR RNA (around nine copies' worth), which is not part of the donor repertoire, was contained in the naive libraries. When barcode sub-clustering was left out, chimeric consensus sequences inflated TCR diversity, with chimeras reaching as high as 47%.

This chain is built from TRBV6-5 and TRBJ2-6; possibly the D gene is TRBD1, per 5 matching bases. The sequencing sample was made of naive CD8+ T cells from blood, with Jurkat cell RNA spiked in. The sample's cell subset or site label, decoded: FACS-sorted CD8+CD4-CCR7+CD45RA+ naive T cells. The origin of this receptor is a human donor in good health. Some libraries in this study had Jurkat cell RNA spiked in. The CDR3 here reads CASSYFQGESAGANVLTF. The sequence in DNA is TGTGCCAGCAGTTACTTCCAAGGGGAATCCGCTGGGGCCAACGTCCTGACTTTC.